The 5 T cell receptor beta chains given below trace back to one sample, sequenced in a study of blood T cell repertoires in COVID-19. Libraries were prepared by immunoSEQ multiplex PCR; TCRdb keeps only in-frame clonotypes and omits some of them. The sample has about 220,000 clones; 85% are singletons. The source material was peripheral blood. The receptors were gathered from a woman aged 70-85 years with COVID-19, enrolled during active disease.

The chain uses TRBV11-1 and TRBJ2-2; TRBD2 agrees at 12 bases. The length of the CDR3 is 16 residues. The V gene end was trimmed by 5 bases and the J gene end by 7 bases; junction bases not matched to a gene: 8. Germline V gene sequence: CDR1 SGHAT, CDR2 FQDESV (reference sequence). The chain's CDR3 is CASSDTSGRRDGELFF. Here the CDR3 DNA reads TGTGCCAGCAGCGACACTAGCGGGAGGCGGGACGGGGAGCTGTTTTTT.

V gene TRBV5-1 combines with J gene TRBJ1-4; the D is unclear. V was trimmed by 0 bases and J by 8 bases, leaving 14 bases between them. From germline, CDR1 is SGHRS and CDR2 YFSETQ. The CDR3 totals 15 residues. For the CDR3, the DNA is TGCGCCAGCAGCTTGGTTTCTTGGGCTCCGGAAAAACTGTTTTTT. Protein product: CASSLVSWAPEKLFF.

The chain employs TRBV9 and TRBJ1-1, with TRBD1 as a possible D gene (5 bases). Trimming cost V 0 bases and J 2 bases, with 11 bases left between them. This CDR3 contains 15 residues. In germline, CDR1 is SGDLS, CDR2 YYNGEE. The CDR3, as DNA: TGTGCCAGCAGCGTAGGGGGCGGTGGAAACACTGAAGCTTTCTTT. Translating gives CASSVGGGGNTEAFF.

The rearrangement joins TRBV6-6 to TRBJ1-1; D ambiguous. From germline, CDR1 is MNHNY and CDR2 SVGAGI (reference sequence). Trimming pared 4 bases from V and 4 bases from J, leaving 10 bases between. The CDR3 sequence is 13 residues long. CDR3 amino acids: CASSSVASTEAFF. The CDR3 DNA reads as TGTGCCAGCAGTTCAGTGGCCAGCACTGAAGCTTTCTTT.

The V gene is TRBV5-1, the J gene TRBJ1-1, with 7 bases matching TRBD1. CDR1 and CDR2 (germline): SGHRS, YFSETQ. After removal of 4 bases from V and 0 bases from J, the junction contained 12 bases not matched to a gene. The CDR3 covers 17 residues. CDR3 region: CASSPGRTGRLNTEAFF. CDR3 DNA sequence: TGCGCCAGCAGCCCGGGCCGGACAGGAAGATTGAACACTGAAGCTTTCTTT.